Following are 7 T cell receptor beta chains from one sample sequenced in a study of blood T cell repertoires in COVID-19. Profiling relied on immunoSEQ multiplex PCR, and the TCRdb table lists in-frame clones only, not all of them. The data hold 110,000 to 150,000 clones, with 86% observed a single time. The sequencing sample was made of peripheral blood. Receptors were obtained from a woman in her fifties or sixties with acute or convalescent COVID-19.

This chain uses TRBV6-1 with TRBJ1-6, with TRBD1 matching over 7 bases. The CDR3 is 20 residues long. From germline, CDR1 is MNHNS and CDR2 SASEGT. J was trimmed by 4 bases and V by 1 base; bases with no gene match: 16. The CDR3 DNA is TGTGCCAGCAGTGAAGAATGGGGACAGATCACCATCGGTTATAATTCACCCCTCCACTTT. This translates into CASSEEWGQITIGYNSPLHF.

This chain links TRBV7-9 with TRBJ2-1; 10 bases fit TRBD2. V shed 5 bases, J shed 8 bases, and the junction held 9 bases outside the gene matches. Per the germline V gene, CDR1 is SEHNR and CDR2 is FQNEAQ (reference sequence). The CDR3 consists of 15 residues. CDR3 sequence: CASSGGSGGAYEQFF. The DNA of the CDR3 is TGTGCCAGCAGCGGAGGCAGCGGGGGGGCTTATGAGCAGTTCTTC. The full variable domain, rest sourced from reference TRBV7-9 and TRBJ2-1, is DTGVSQNPRHKITKRGQNVTFRCDPISEHNRLYWYRQTLGQGPEFLTYFQNEAQLEKSRLLSDRFSAERPKGSFSTLEIQRTEQGDSAMYLCASSGGSGGAYEQFFGPGTRLTVL.

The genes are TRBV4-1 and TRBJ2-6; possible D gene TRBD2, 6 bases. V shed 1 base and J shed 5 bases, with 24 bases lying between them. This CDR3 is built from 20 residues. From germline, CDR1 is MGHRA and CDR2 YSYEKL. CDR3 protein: CASSQVRAGTGLVRANVLTF. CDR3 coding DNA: TGCGCCAGCAGCCAAGTTCGGGCGGGAACGGGGTTGGTGAGGGCCAACGTCCTGACTTTC.

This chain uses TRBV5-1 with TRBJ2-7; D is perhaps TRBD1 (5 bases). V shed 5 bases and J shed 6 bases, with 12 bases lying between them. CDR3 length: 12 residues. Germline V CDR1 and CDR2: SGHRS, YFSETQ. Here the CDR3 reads CASSQGTAEQYF. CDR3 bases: TGCGCCAGCAGTCAGGGCACGGCCGAGCAGTACTTC.

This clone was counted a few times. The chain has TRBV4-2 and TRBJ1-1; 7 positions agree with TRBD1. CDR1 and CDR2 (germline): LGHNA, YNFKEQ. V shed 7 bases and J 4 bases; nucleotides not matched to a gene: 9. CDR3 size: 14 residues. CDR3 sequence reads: CASTTGVRITEAFF. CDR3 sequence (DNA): TGTGCCAGCACCACAGGGGTTCGGATCACTGAAGCTTTCTTT.

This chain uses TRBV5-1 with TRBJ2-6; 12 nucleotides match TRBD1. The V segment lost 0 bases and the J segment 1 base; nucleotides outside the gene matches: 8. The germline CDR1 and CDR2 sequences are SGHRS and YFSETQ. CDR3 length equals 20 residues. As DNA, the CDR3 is TGCGCCAGCAGCTTGGGGGACAGGGGGCGAAGCGCATCTGGGGCCAACGTCCTGACTTTC. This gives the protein CASSLGDRGRSASGANVLTF.

The CDR3 sequence: CASSLRQLNIQYF. The CDR3 region has the DNA TGTGCCAGCAGCCTACGACAGCTTAACATTCAGTACTTC. This chain joins TRBV3-1 (or the pseudogene TRBV3-2) and TRBJ2-4, with a tentative D call TRBD1 (5 bases). The CDR3 extends over 13 amino acids. Germline loops: CDR1 LGHDT, CDR2 YNNKEL (reference sequence). V gave up 4 bases and J gave up 7 bases, with 11 bases separating them.